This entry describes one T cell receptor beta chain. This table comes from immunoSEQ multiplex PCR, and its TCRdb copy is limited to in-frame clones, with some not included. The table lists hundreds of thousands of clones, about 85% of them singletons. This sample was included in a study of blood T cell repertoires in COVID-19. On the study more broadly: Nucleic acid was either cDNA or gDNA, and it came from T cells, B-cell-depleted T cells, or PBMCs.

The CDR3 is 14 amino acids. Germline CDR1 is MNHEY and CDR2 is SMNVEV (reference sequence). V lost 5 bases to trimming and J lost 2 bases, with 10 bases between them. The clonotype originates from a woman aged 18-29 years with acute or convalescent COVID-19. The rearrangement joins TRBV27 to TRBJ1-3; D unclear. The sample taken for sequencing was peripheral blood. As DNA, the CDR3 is TGTGCCAGCAGTCCCAGGCTTACTGGAAACACCATATATTTT. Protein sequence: CASSPRLTGNTIYF.